A single sample is the source of the 32 T cell receptor beta chains below, sequenced in a study of blood T cells in healthy people across ages. Using a J-beta primer mix together with a sample-barcoded 5' primer, a second PCR was run for roughly 6 to 12 cycles. TCRdb redid the calling of the 5' RACE reads with MiXCR, one entry per CDR3 protein. The sample lists approximately 780,000 distinct CDR3 sequences; more than 25% were seen once. These same data were also listed under a study on T cells of mothers and their children.

Input material: blood. Every receptor here comes from a boy aged 10-17 years in good health.

The chain is built from TRBV6-5 and TRBJ2-1; 9 bases agree with TRBD1. Germline CDR1 and CDR2: MNHEY and SVGAGI. This CDR3 has 11 residues. V lost 8 bases and J lost 14; bases outside the gene matches: 7. The CDR3 loop reads CASGTGGVEFF. CDR3 sequence (DNA): TGTGCCAGCGGAACAGGGGGCGTGGAGTTCTTC.

The gene calls are TRBV20-1 and TRBJ1-2, with D tentatively TRBD1 (6 bases). Trimming took 5 bases from V and 8 from J, leaving 15 bases between them. The CDR3 consists of 12 residues. Germline V gives CDR1 DFQATT, CDR2 SNEGSKA (reference sequence). The CDR3 DNA sequence: TGCAGTGCTCATGACAGGATTAGCGGCTACACCTTC. It translates to CSAHDRISGYTF.

The rearrangement links TRBV12-5 to TRBJ1-3; D ambiguous. The V gene's germline CDR1 is LGHNT and CDR2 FRNRAP. The CDR3 is made up of 15 amino acids. The V end lost 3 bases, the J end lost 2 bases, and 11 bases lay between the germline ends. In DNA form, the CDR3 reads TGTGCTAGTGGTTTTATCTTGGAGACTGGAAACACCATATATTTT. It is translated as CASGFILETGNTIYF.

This clonotype was picked up one time. V is TRBV27 and J is TRBJ2-5; D remains ambiguous. V was clipped by 2 bases and J by 3 bases, with 7 bases between them. Germline assignment: CDR1 MNHEY and CDR2 SMNVEV (reference sequence). The CDR3 is 13 residues long. The CDR3 protein is CASSLMRKETQYF. In nucleotides, the CDR3 is TGTGCCAGCAGTTTAATGAGGAAAGAGACCCAGTACTTC.

This chain connects TRBV5-1 to TRBJ2-7; either TRBD1 or TRBD2 may supply D (5 bases each). The CDR3 consists of 15 residues. V gave up 1 base and J gave up 4 bases, with 15 bases separating them. CDR1 is SGHRS and CDR2 is YFSETQ in the germline V gene. The CDR3 DNA sequence: TGCGCCAGCAGCTTGCCACCCGGGGCAGGGTACGAGCAGTACTTC. Translation gives CASSLPPGAGYEQYF. Full variable domain (rest looked up from reference TRBV5-1 and TRBJ2-7): KAGVTQTPRYLIKTRGQQVTLSCSPISGHRSVSWYQQTPGQGLQFLFEYFSETQRNKGNFPGRFSGRQFSNSRSEMNVSTLELGDSALYLCASSLPPGAGYEQYFGPGTRLTVT.

This clonotype turned up a few times. The chain has TRBV12-3 or TRBV12-4 and TRBJ1-2; possibly TRBD1 for D (6 bases). This CDR3 has 15 residues. Trimming pared 5 bases from V and 5 bases from J, leaving 18 bases between. CDR3 sequence (DNA): TGTGCCAGCAGTCCGGGACAACCGGCGGATTATGGCTACACCTTC. Residues: CASSPGQPADYGYTF.

The rearrangement uses TRBV12-3 or TRBV12-4 and TRBJ2-3; D possibly corresponds to TRBD1 (5 bases). The CDR3 contains 14 residues. The V and J ends lost 6 bases and 4 bases respectively, with 14 bases between them. The CDR3 DNA reads TGTGCCAGCAGGGCAGGGCCTCCCGCAGATACGCAGTATTTT. Translating gives CASRAGPPADTQYF.

This clonotype showed up just a few times. The rearrangement uses TRBV20-1 and TRBJ2-5, with unresolved D. CDR1 and CDR2 from the germline V gene are DFQATT and SNEGSKA (reference sequence). Trimming cost V 0 bases and J 5 bases, with 13 bases left between them. This CDR3 has 14 residues. CDR3 sequence reads: CSARDILLRETQYF. The CDR3 bases are TGCAGTGCTAGAGATATCCTCCTACGGGAGACCCAGTACTTC.

This chain connects TRBV2 to TRBJ2-7; 7 positions agree with TRBD2. CDR1 SNHLY and CDR2 FYNNEI come from the germline V gene. V trimming: 6 bases; J trimming: 7 bases; junction bases outside the gene matches: 24. The CDR3 runs to 18 residues. CDR3 region: CASRKIGDLADHLEEQYF. As DNA, the CDR3 is TGTGCCAGCAGGAAGATCGGTGACCTAGCGGACCACCTGGAGGAGCAGTACTTC.

In this sample, this clonotype turned up a few times. CDR3 DNA: TGTGCCAGCAGTTACTCTGGCGCTAGCGGGGGGGCGGGGGAGACCCAGTACTTC. This gives the protein CASSYSGASGGAGETQYF. The chain links TRBV6-5 to TRBJ2-1; 12 nucleotides line up with TRBD2. TRBJ2-5 matches the DNA end more closely, so the J call is doubtful. Germline V gene sequence: CDR1 MNHEY, CDR2 SVGAGI. CDR3 size: 18 residues.

J is TRBJ1-4 and V is TRBV2; 7 nucleotides line up with TRBD1. Germline CDR1 reads SNHLY; CDR2 reads FYNNEI. The CDR3 loop spans 12 amino acids. With V trimmed by 8 bases and J by 7 bases, 4 bases remained unmatched. The CDR3 here is CASGGTAEKLFF. CDR3 DNA: TGTGCCAGCGGGGGGACAGCTGAAAAACTGTTTTTT. Full variable domain (outside the CDR3, taken from reference TRBV2 and TRBJ1-4): EPEVTQTPSHQVTQMGQEVILRCVPISNHLYFYWYRQILGQKVEFLVSFYNNEISEKSEIFDDQFSVERPDGSNFTLKIRSTKLEDSAMYFCASGGTAEKLFFGSGTQLSVL.

This clonotype has a handful of counts. The genes are TRBV30 and TRBJ2-5, with D tentatively TRBD1 (5 bases). Trimming left V 0 bases short and J 3 bases short, with 20 bases between. Germline V gene sequence: CDR1 GTSNPN, CDR2 SVGIG (reference sequence). There are 17 residues in the CDR3. The CDR3 coding sequence is TGTGCCTGGAGTGTACTCCTCGTTAGGGGTGGAGAAGAGACCCAGTACTTC. This encodes CAWSVLLVRGGEETQYF.

This clonotype appeared once. The chain joins TRBV21-1 to TRBJ1-6. TRBV21-1 is a documented pseudogene. The CDR3 length is 15 residues. CDR3 region: CASSMLKTYNSPLHF. The CDR3 coding sequence is TGTGCCAGCAGCATGTTGAAAACCTATAATTCACCCCTCCACTTT.

The genes are TRBV10-1 and TRBJ1-1; TRBD1 is a possible D gene (6 bases). Per the germline V gene, CDR1 is WNHNN and CDR2 is SYGVQD (reference sequence). V lost 3 bases and J lost 1, with 21 bases in between. The CDR3 loop spans 18 amino acids. CDR3 protein: CASSERATSDRQNTEAFF. In DNA, the CDR3 is TGCGCCAGCAGTGAAAGGGCGACCTCCGACAGGCAGAACACTGAAGCTTTCTTT.

This clonotype was seen a handful of times. This chain uses TRBV5-1 with TRBJ1-1; tentative D call: TRBD1 (6 bases). V dropped 0 bases and J dropped 3 bases, with 12 bases sitting between them. The germline V gene has CDR1 SGHRS and CDR2 YFSETQ. CDR3 length: 15 amino acids. CDR3 protein: CASSLVGGEDTEAFF. The CDR3 DNA follows: TGCGCCAGCAGCTTGGTAGGGGGGGAGGACACTGAAGCTTTCTTT.

This clonotype has more than one count but fewer than ten. The CDR3 sequence: CASSEETGETQYF. CDR3 DNA sequence: TGTGCCAGCAGTGAAGAGACAGGAGAGACCCAGTACTTC. The rearrangement links TRBV2 to TRBJ2-5, with a weak D call TRBD1 (6 bases). CDR1 is SNHLY, CDR2 FYNNEI, per germline. The CDR3 has 13 amino acids. V lost 1 base and J 4 bases, leaving 7 bases between the germline ends.

This chain links TRBV5-1 with TRBJ2-5; the D is unclear. Matching the DNA end better, TRBJ2-7 makes the J call doubtful. Germline CDR1 SGHRS, CDR2 YFSETQ. CDR3 length: 14 residues. Written as DNA, the CDR3 is TGCGCCACCACGACGGACGTCGGGTCCTACGAGCAGTACTTC. Protein sequence: CATTTDVGSYEQYF.

V gene TRBV20-1 combines with J gene TRBJ2-5; 9 nucleotides line up with TRBD2. The CDR3 sequence is 14 residues long. Per germline, CDR1 DFQATT and CDR2 SNEGSKA (reference sequence). Unmatched junction bases numbered 4, after V lost 1 base and J lost 4 bases. The CDR3 loop reads CSARGHSGRETQYF. For the CDR3, the DNA is TGCAGTGCTAGAGGACATAGCGGGAGAGAGACCCAGTACTTC.

The rearrangement joins TRBV7-3 to TRBJ2-7; weak D call: TRBD1 (5 bases). This CDR3 spans 15 amino acids. Germline lookup yields CDR1 SGHTA and CDR2 FQGTGA. V was trimmed by 5 bases and J by 3 bases, leaving 17 bases between them. Here the CDR3 reads CASSPRAGPIYEQYF. The CDR3 DNA is TGTGCCAGCAGCCCACGGGCAGGGCCGATCTACGAGCAGTACTTC.

The sample holds a few counts of this clonotype. The chain joins TRBV5-1 to TRBJ1-1; TRBD1 matches 7 bases. Per germline, CDR1 SGHRS and CDR2 YFSETQ. V was clipped by 3 bases and J by 3 bases; unmatched bases: 8. CDR3 length: 15 residues. The CDR3 reads CASSSGQRLDTEAFF. CDR3 bases: TGCGCCAGCAGCTCGGGACAGAGGTTGGACACTGAAGCTTTCTTT.

This chain connects TRBV3-1 to TRBJ2-2; 10 positions agree with TRBD1. The CDR3 totals 17 residues. V dropped 1 base and J dropped 2; count of bases not matched to a gene: 4. The germline CDR1 and CDR2 sequences are LGHDT and YNNKEL (reference sequence). The DNA for the CDR3 is TGTGCCAGCAGCCAAGTGGGACAGGGGACTAACACCGGGGAGCTGTTTTTT. Protein sequence: CASSQVGQGTNTGELFF. The variable domain in full, with the rest retrieved from reference TRBV3-1 and TRBJ2-2, is DTAVSQTPKYLVTQMGNDKSIKCEQNLGHDTMYWYKQDSKKFLKIMFSYNNKELIINETVPNRFSPKSPDKAHLNLHINSLELGDSAVYFCASSQVGQGTNTGELFFGEGSRLTVL.

The chain has TRBV12-3 or TRBV12-4 and TRBJ2-2; D call uncertain. The CDR3 runs 18 residues. V was trimmed by 0 bases and J by 0 bases, leaving 14 bases between them. The CDR3 loop reads CASSLATHGLANTGELFF. Written as DNA, the CDR3 is TGTGCCAGCAGTTTAGCCACCCATGGGCTAGCGAACACCGGGGAGCTGTTTTTT.

The sample holds a few counts of this clonotype. The chain combines TRBV28 with TRBJ2-4, with D perhaps matching TRBD2 (5 bases). This CDR3 region has 15 residues. The ends were cut back, 10 bases at V and 1 base at J, with 17 bases in the middle. CDR1 MDHEN and CDR2 SYDVKM come from the germline V gene. DNA of the CDR3: TGTGCCAACAACCCTGACGGGGAGGCCAAAAACATTCAGTACTTC. It encodes CANNPDGEAKNIQYF.

In this sample, this clonotype turned up once. The chain joins TRBV28 to TRBJ2-1; 10 bases agree with TRBD2. The germline gives CDR1 MDHEN, CDR2 SYDVKM. This CDR3 contains 15 residues. J lost 7 bases, V lost 2 bases, and 5 bases had no gene match. The DNA for the CDR3 is TGTGCCAGCAGTTTAGGACTAGCGGTCCGGAATGAGCAGTTCTTC. It encodes CASSLGLAVRNEQFF.

This clonotype was counted a few times. The rearrangement joins TRBV28 to TRBJ2-7, with unresolved D. V was trimmed by 0 bases and J by 7 bases, leaving 7 bases between them. Germline assignment: CDR1 MDHEN and CDR2 SYDVKM. This CDR3 is 12 amino acids long. CDR3 sequence reads: CASSLWAREQYF. CDR3 nucleotide sequence: TGTGCCAGCAGTTTATGGGCGAGAGAGCAGTACTTC.

The chain links TRBV6-5 to TRBJ2-3, with TRBD2 as a possible D gene (6 bases). Germline values: CDR1 MNHEY, CDR2 SVGAGI. Trimming cost V 0 bases and J 6 bases, with 13 bases left between them. This CDR3 has 15 residues. The CDR3 DNA reads TGTGCCAGCAGTTACTCGTCCGGTGGGAGGGATACGCAGTATTTT. Translation gives CASSYSSGGRDTQYF.

The J gene is TRBJ2-5, the V gene TRBV10-3; D might be TRBD2 (6 bases). The J call may not be correct, given that the DNA end is closer to TRBJ2-1. Germline V gene sequence: CDR1 ENHRY, CDR2 SYGVKD. This CDR3 spans 16 amino acids. CDR3 in amino acids: CAISESTGGGYNEQFF. CDR3 coding DNA: TGTGCCATCAGTGAGTCGACCGGGGGTGGCTACAATGAGCAGTTCTTC.

There are a few counts of this clonotype. The chain carries TRBV12-3 or TRBV12-4 and TRBJ1-2; D call uncertain. The CDR3 runs 13 residues. V was shortened by 2 bases and J by 14 bases, with 18 bases between the two germline ends. CDR3: CASSLRSGEGGTF. CDR3 DNA sequence: TGTGCCAGCAGTTTACGAAGCGGGGAAGGAGGGACCTTC.

This clonotype was seen just once. The rearrangement links TRBV7-9 to TRBJ2-3; 9 bases are a match to TRBD1. This CDR3 is built from 14 residues. With V trimmed by 5 bases and J by 4 bases, 4 bases remained unmatched. Looked up from germline, CDR1 is SEHNR and CDR2 is FQNEAQ (reference sequence). DNA of the CDR3: TGTGCCAGCAGCCACAGGGGGCTGGCAGATACGCAGTATTTT. It codes for CASSHRGLADTQYF.

The rearrangement joins TRBV5-1 to TRBJ2-5; perhaps TRBD2 as D (8 bases). The end of the DNA aligns better with TRBJ2-7, so the J call may be wrong. Germline-derived CDR1 and CDR2 are SGHRS and YFSETQ. The CDR3 length is 16 residues. In nucleotides, the CDR3 is TGCGCCAGCAGCCCGGGAGGGGACAGCTTCTCCTACGAGCAGTACTTC. It encodes CASSPGGDSFSYEQYF.

The rearrangement links TRBV9 to TRBJ2-5, with TRBD2 identical over 9 bases. TRBJ2-1 matches the DNA end more closely, so the J call is doubtful. The V gene's germline CDR1 is SGDLS and CDR2 YYNGEE. This CDR3 is built from 13 residues. The CDR3 DNA is TGTGCCAGCAGCGTAGAGGGGCGGGGGGGCCAGTTCTTC. It specifies CASSVEGRGGQFF.

The chain couples TRBV5-1 to TRBJ2-5, with D possibly matching TRBD1 (5 bases). Germline V gene lookup returns CDR1 SGHRS and CDR2 YFSETQ. Trimming took off 1 base at V and 2 bases at J, with 15 bases between the two ends. The CDR3 length is 16 residues. CDR3 in DNA: TGCGCCAGCAGCTTGAGTGGGGCCATAATTCAAGAGACCCAGTACTTC. Translated, it gives CASSLSGAIIQETQYF.